The 21 T cell receptor beta chains below all came from one sample that was sequenced in a study of human T cells and chemical hapten exposure. Time point: pre-sensitization, week 0. The treatment is: therapeutic diphenylcyclopropenone sensitization with weekly scalp DPC. TCRdb analysed the RACE reads with MiXCR anew, one entry per CDR3 protein. The table lists around 250,000 distinct CDR3 sequences, over 8% of them singletons. The source was whole blood, collected in connection with sensitization to the hapten diphenylcyclopropenone (DPC). These receptors all stem from a woman between 35 and 50 years old with alopecia areata. Some clones in this sample may be carry-over from other donors' samples.

Many counts were recorded for this clonotype. The genes are TRBV4-3 and TRBJ1-5; no clear D. Germline assignment: CDR1 LGHNA and CDR2 YSLEER. The CDR3 is 15 residues long. V was shortened by 4 bases and J by 3 bases, with 13 bases between the two germline ends. The CDR3 DNA is TGCGCCAGCAGCCTAGATTGGACGAACAATCAGCCCCAGCATTTT. Protein sequence: CASSLDWTNNQPQHF.

This clonotype occurred a few times. The CDR3 loop is CASSNRLSAYEQYF. CDR3 DNA sequence: TGTGCCAGCAGCAACAGGTTATCGGCCTACGAGCAGTACTTC. The chain is built from TRBV6-2 or TRBV6-3 and TRBJ2-7, with a possible D match to TRBD1 (5 bases). V was cut by 6 bases and J by 2 bases, with 14 bases left in between. In germline, CDR1 is MNHEY, CDR2 SVGEGT. The length of the CDR3 is 14 residues.

V is TRBV12-3 or TRBV12-4 and J is TRBJ2-7; a weak D match, TRBD1 (6 bases). Trimming pared 6 bases from V and 7 bases from J, leaving 19 bases between. The CDR3 length is 14 residues. Written as DNA, the CDR3 is TGTGCCAGCAGCCCTCGAGGGGGTCAGTGGGAGCAGTACTTC. Its protein is CASSPRGGQWEQYF.

This clonotype turned up a few times. J is TRBJ2-7 and V is TRBV11-2; perhaps TRBD1 as D (5 bases). This CDR3 comprises 14 residues. Deletions cut 4 bases from V and 2 bases from J, with 12 bases between. The germline gives CDR1 SGHAT, CDR2 FQNNGV. CDR3 in amino acids: CASSSDISPYEQYF. In nucleotides, the CDR3 is TGTGCCAGCAGCTCGGACATCTCCCCCTACGAGCAGTACTTC.

The table lists this clonotype with many counts. The chain uses TRBV29-1 and TRBJ2-5; D is perhaps TRBD1 (7 bases). CDR3 size: 14 residues. Germline V gene lookup returns CDR1 SQVTM and CDR2 ANQGSEA. V shed 4 bases and J shed 2 bases, with 14 bases lying between them. In nucleotides, the CDR3 is TGCAGCGTTGGCCACAGGGGAGGTCAAGAGACCCAGTACTTC. Its translation: CSVGHRGGQETQYF.

The chain carries TRBV24-1 and TRBJ1-5, with 8 positions matching TRBD1. V was clipped by 3 bases and J by 4 bases; unmatched bases: 10. The CDR3 sequence is 17 residues long. Germline CDR1 reads KGHDR; CDR2 reads SFDVKD. DNA of the CDR3: TGTGCCACCAGTGATCCTGGCGGACAGGGAGGGAATCAGCCCCAGCATTTT. Amino acids: CATSDPGGQGGNQPQHF.

This CDR3 is CSARLTGGNTEAFF. The CDR3 coding sequence is TGCAGTGCTAGGCTGACAGGGGGCAACACTGAAGCTTTCTTT. The chain links TRBV20-1 to TRBJ1-1; 10 bases are shared with TRBD1. J gave up 2 bases and V 3 bases, and 3 bases lay outside the gene matches. CDR3 length equals 14 residues. Germline lookup yields CDR1 DFQATT and CDR2 SNEGSKA (reference sequence).

The chain carries TRBV12-3 or TRBV12-4 and TRBJ2-1; tentative D call: TRBD2 (6 bases). V lost 6 bases to trimming and J lost 1 base, with 16 bases between them. The CDR3 extends over 16 amino acids. CDR3 in DNA: TGTGCCAGCAGCCGCTCGGTAAGCGGGTCCTACAATGAGCAGTTCTTC. Its translation is CASSRSVSGSYNEQFF.

This clonotype has a count of ten or more. The chain joins TRBV10-3 to TRBJ2-1, with TRBD2 matching over 10 bases. The CDR3 totals 14 residues. With 4 bases clipped from V and 4 bases from J, the junction kept 1 base outside the gene matches. Germline V gene lookup returns CDR1 ENHRY and CDR2 SYGVKD. The CDR3 reads CAISGLAGYNEQFF. The CDR3 coding sequence is TGTGCCATCAGTGGACTAGCGGGTTACAATGAGCAGTTCTTC.

The rearrangement links TRBV5-1 to TRBJ1-4, with 9 positions matching TRBD1. The CDR3 is 15 amino acids. Germline values: CDR1 SGHRS, CDR2 YFSETQ. V was clipped by 2 bases and J by 8 bases; unmatched bases: 7. Here the CDR3 reads CASSLQGAAGEKLFF. The DNA of the CDR3 is TGCGCCAGCAGCTTACAGGGGGCGGCCGGGGAAAAACTGTTTTTT. The full variable domain, with the rest looked up from reference TRBV5-1 and TRBJ1-4, is KAGVTQTPRYLIKTRGQQVTLSCSPISGHRSVSWYQQTPGQGLQFLFEYFSETQRNKGNFPGRFSGRQFSNSRSEMNVSTLELGDSALYLCASSLQGAAGEKLFFGSGTQLSVL.

In its sample, this clonotype was seen many times. The V call is TRBV7-2, the J call TRBJ2-7; D uncertain. Germline V lookup: CDR1 SGHTA, CDR2 FQGNSA. The V end was cut by 3 bases, the J end by 4 bases, with 7 bases between. This CDR3 has 12 residues. CDR3 loop: CASSLTHYEQYF. CDR3 nucleotide sequence: TGTGCCAGCAGCTTGACTCATTACGAGCAGTACTTC.

This chain connects TRBV29-1 to TRBJ1-1; D remains ambiguous. From germline, CDR1 is SQVTM and CDR2 ANQGSEA. This CDR3 contains 13 residues. Trimming took off 7 bases at V and 0 bases at J, with 12 bases between the two ends. The CDR3 loop reads CSGESAMNTEAFF. CDR3 nucleotides: TGCAGCGGGGAATCAGCAATGAACACTGAAGCTTTCTTT.

This clonotype has only a few counts. Written as DNA, the CDR3 is TGTGCCAGCAGTTCCCGAGCGGGAGACCACACAGATACGCAGTATTTT. Protein: CASSSRAGDHTDTQYF. This chain uses TRBV6-2 or TRBV6-3 with TRBJ2-3; 8 nucleotides line up with TRBD2. With 4 bases clipped from V and 2 bases from J, the junction kept 8 bases outside the gene matches. Germline V CDR1 and CDR2: MNHEY, SVGEGT. The CDR3 is 16 residues long.

The CDR3 sequence: CASSQTTGSSYNEQFF. For the CDR3, the DNA is TGCGCCAGCAGTCAAACGACAGGGAGTTCCTACAATGAGCAGTTCTTC. This chain links TRBV10-1 with TRBJ2-1, with 7 positions matching TRBD1. This CDR3 comprises 16 residues. J was trimmed by 1 base and V by 5 bases; bases with no gene match: 8. CDR1 is WNHNN and CDR2 is SYGVQD in the germline V gene (reference sequence).

This clonotype has more than one count but fewer than ten. The rearrangement joins TRBV4-2 to TRBJ2-3, with TRBD2 matching 7 bases. CDR3 length equals 16 residues. V was clipped by 2 bases and J by 8 bases; unmatched bases: 13. CDR1 and CDR2 (germline): LGHNA, YNFKEQ. CDR3 sequence reads: CASSQSPAAGDGTQYF. CDR3 DNA: TGTGCCAGCAGCCAATCCCCGGCGGCGGGAGACGGTACGCAGTATTTT.

This chain links TRBV7-2 with TRBJ2-7, with 9 bases identical to TRBD1. V lost 5 bases to trimming and J lost 4 bases; unmatched junction nucleotides: 6. Germline V gene lookup returns CDR1 SGHTA and CDR2 FQGNSA. The CDR3 is 14 amino acids. DNA for the CDR3: TGTGCCAGCAGCCCAGTGACAGGGGGGTACGAGCAGTACTTC. This sequence encodes CASSPVTGGYEQYF. Together with reference TRBV7-2 and TRBJ2-7, the CDR3 gives the full variable domain: GAGVSQSPSNKVTEKGKDVELRCDPISGHTALYWYRQSLGQGLEFLIYFQGNSAPDKSGLPSDRFSAERTGGSVSTLTIQRTQQEDSAVYLCASSPVTGGYEQYFGPGTRLTVT.

This clonotype was recorded many times. V and J are TRBV4-3 and TRBJ2-3, with 8 bases aligning to TRBD1. The CDR3 is 18 residues long. Germline lookup yields CDR1 LGHNA and CDR2 YSLEER. V trimming: 1 base; J trimming: 4 bases; junction bases outside the gene matches: 13. CDR3 in amino acids: CASSQGVSATGVADTQYF. The CDR3, as DNA: TGCGCCAGCAGCCAAGGCGTATCGGCGACAGGGGTTGCAGATACGCAGTATTTT.

This clonotype was seen a few times. V usage is TRBV27 and J usage is TRBJ2-7; perhaps TRBD1 as D (5 bases). The V gene lost 0 bases and the J gene lost 3 bases, with 15 bases spanning the gap. This CDR3 has 16 residues. From germline, CDR1 is MNHEY and CDR2 SMNVEV (reference sequence). The CDR3 spells CASSLSSPGLNYEQYF. CDR3 nucleotides: TGTGCCAGCAGTTTATCTTCCCCAGGGTTAAACTACGAGCAGTACTTC.

The genes are TRBV2 and TRBJ2-4; 8 bases are a match to TRBD1. Germline loops: CDR1 SNHLY, CDR2 FYNNEI. CDR3 length equals 12 residues. V shed 7 bases, J shed 6 bases, and the junction held 2 bases outside the gene matches. The CDR3: CASNGQGNIQYF. For the CDR3, the DNA is TGTGCCAGCAATGGACAGGGAAACATTCAGTACTTC. Together with reference TRBV2 and TRBJ2-4, the CDR3 gives the full variable domain: EPEVTQTPSHQVTQMGQEVILRCVPISNHLYFYWYRQILGQKVEFLVSFYNNEISEKSEIFDDQFSVERPDGSNFTLKIRSTKLEDSAMYFCASNGQGNIQYFGAGTRLSVL.

V gene TRBV5-5 combines with J gene TRBJ1-4; D is uncertain. CDR1 and CDR2 (germline): SGHKS, YYEKEE (reference sequence). Trimming pared 4 bases from V and 4 bases from J, leaving 17 bases between. This CDR3 contains 16 residues. The CDR3 DNA reads TGTGCCAGCAGCCGCATAATTGGACTCAGTAATGAAAAACTGTTTTTT. Translated, it gives CASSRIIGLSNEKLFF.

This clonotype has more than one count but fewer than ten. The chain recombines TRBV7-6 with TRBJ2-5; no reliable D call. The V gene's germline CDR1 is SGHVS and CDR2 FNYEAQ. Trimming shortened V by 9 bases and J by 8 bases, and 4 bases separated the two germline ends. The CDR3 runs 8 residues. Written as DNA, the CDR3 is TGTGCCAGAGGAACCCAGTACTTC. Protein product: CARGTQYF.